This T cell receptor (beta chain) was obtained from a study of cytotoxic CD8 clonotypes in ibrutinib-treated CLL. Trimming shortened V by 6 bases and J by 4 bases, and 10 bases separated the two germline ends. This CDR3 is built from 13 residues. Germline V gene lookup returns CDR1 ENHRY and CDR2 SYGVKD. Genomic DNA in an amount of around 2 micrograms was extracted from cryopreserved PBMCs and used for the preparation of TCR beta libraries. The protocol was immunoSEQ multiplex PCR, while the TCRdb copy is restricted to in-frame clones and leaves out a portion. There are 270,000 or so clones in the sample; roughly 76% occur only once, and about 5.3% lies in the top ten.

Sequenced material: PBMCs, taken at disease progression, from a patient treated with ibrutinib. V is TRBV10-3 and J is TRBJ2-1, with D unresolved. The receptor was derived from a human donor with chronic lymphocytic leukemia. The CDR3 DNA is TGTGCCATCAGCCTTCCGACTTACAATGAGCAGTTCTTC. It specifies CAISLPTYNEQFF.